These 30 T cell receptor beta chains share one sample of origin, sequenced in a study of OX40 agonist ivuxolimab in advanced cancers. The method was immunoSEQ multiplex PCR; TCRdb's version includes in-frame clones alone and lacks a portion of them. The table lists about 58,000 clones, around 83% of them singletons. The material was CD4+ or CD8+ T cells sorted from blood, obtained in a trial of the OX40 agonist ivuxolimab. Receptor source: an adult with an advanced solid tumor such as melanoma, head and neck, liver or kidney cancer.

The genes are TRBV14 and TRBJ2-1; D possibly corresponds to TRBD2 (7 bases). Trimming took 4 bases from V and 9 from J, leaving 13 bases between them. CDR1 is SGHDN, CDR2 FVKESK, per germline. CDR3 size: 13 residues. The DNA of the CDR3 is TGTGCCAGCAGCCCATGGGGAGGGGGTGAGCAGTTCTTC. Protein: CASSPWGGGEQFF.

The chain uses TRBV9 and TRBJ2-1; 13 bases line up with TRBD2. The CDR3 contains 14 residues. Germline CDR1 and CDR2: SGDLS and YYNGEE. The ends lost 4 bases at V and 11 bases at J; junction bases unmatched: 6. The CDR3 sequence is CASSPRTSGGQQFF. DNA for the CDR3: TGTGCCAGCAGCCCCCGGACTAGCGGGGGACAGCAGTTCTTC.

This clone has just a few counts. This sequence joins TRBV2 and TRBJ1-6, with 8 bases aligning to TRBD1. Germline CDR1 is SNHLY and CDR2 is FYNNEI. The V gene end was trimmed by 6 bases and the J gene end by 10 bases; junction bases not matched to a gene: 8. The CDR3 is 14 residues long. This chain's CDR3 is CASSVTGEPSPLHF. The DNA for the CDR3 is TGTGCCAGCAGCGTGACAGGGGAACCCTCACCCCTCCACTTT.

CDR3 sequence: CSVPGRGRNTEAFF. Here the CDR3 DNA reads TGCAGCGTCCCCGGGCGGGGTCGAAACACTGAAGCTTTCTTT. This rearrangement joins TRBV29-1 to TRBJ1-1; D is undetermined. In germline, CDR1 is SQVTM, CDR2 ANQGSEA. The CDR3 is 14 residues long. With 6 bases removed from V and 2 bases from J, the gap between germline ends came to 16 bases.

The CDR3 loop is CASSGYGNQPQHF. As DNA, the CDR3 is TGTGCCAGTAGTGGGTATGGCAATCAGCCCCAGCATTTT. This rearrangement joins TRBV19 to TRBJ1-5; the D is unclear. The germline gives CDR1 LNHDA, CDR2 SQIVND (reference sequence). V lost 5 bases and J 2 bases, leaving 7 bases between the germline ends. This CDR3 region has 13 residues.

V gene TRBV11-2 combines with J gene TRBJ2-5, with D hard to call. V dropped 2 bases and J dropped 4 bases, with 2 bases sitting between them. CDR1 SGHAT and CDR2 FQNNGV come from the germline V gene. The CDR3 extends over 11 amino acids. The CDR3, as DNA: TGTGCCAGCAGCTTAATAGAGACCCAGTACTTC. This gives the protein CASSLIETQYF.

This sequence joins TRBV16 and TRBJ1-2; tentative D call: TRBD1 (6 bases). V was cut by 1 base and J by 5 bases, with 11 bases left in between. Germline loops: CDR1 KGHSY, CDR2 FQNENV. The CDR3 is 14 residues long. This CDR3 is CASSQWSGAYGYTF. The CDR3 bases are TGTGCCAGCAGCCAATGGTCAGGGGCTTATGGCTACACCTTC.

This rearrangement joins TRBV7-6 to TRBJ2-7, with 9 bases that match TRBD2. This CDR3 region has 16 residues. Per the germline V gene, CDR1 is SGHVS and CDR2 is FNYEAQ. The ends lost 1 base at V and 0 bases at J; junction bases unmatched: 4. In DNA, the CDR3 is TGTGCCAGCAGCTTAGGGCCAGCGGGGGGCTCCTACGAGCAGTACTTC. It is translated as CASSLGPAGGSYEQYF.

The rearrangement links TRBV4-2 to TRBJ2-7, with 10 bases fitting TRBD1. Germline CDR1 is LGHNA and CDR2 is YNFKEQ. Unmatched junction bases numbered 2, after V lost 4 bases and J lost 2 bases. The length of the CDR3 is 14 residues. Written as DNA, the CDR3 is TGTGCCAGCAGCCCTGGACAGGGGGCCTACGAGCAGTACTTC. Translated: CASSPGQGAYEQYF.

The CDR3 is CASSLTSGGPSLGELFF. Here the CDR3 DNA reads TGTGCCAGCAGCTTAACTAGCGGGGGCCCGTCACTGGGGGAGCTGTTTTTT. V and J are TRBV7-2 and TRBJ2-2; TRBD2 matches 11 bases. CDR3 length: 17 amino acids. Germline V lookup: CDR1 SGHTA, CDR2 FQGNSA. V dropped 2 bases and J dropped 8; count of bases not matched to a gene: 10. The complete variable domain, with remaining parts taken from reference TRBV7-2 and TRBJ2-2, reads GAGVSQSPSNKVTEKGKDVELRCDPISGHTALYWYRQSLGQGLEFLIYFQGNSAPDKSGLPSDRFSAERTGGSVSTLTIQRTQQEDSAVYLCASSLTSGGPSLGELFFGEGSRLTVL.

V usage is TRBV15 and J usage is TRBJ1-6; 7 bases map to TRBD1. The CDR3 is 15 amino acids. V shed 4 bases, J shed 7 bases, and the junction held 7 bases outside the gene matches. Germline-derived CDR1 and CDR2 are LNHNV and YYDKDF (reference sequence). This CDR3 reads CATSNFRDSNSPLHF. The CDR3 region has the DNA TGTGCCACCAGCAACTTCCGGGACAGCAATTCACCCCTCCACTTT.

This clone was seen a few times. This chain joins TRBV29-1 and TRBJ2-6, with D maybe TRBD2 (5 bases). CDR1 and CDR2 from the germline V gene are SQVTM and ANQGSEA. The CDR3 is 15 residues long. V was shortened by 4 bases and J by 0 bases, with 10 bases between the two germline ends. The CDR3 DNA follows: TGCAGCGTTGTAGGACTGAGCTCTGGGGCCAACGTCCTGACTTTC. Amino acid sequence: CSVVGLSSGANVLTF.

The rearrangement links TRBV5-8 to TRBJ2-1, with D uncertain. V was pared by 0 bases and J by 5 bases, with 18 bases between. The CDR3 sequence is 17 residues long. The germline V gene encodes CDR1 SGHTS and CDR2 YDEGEE. The CDR3 reads CASSLDLVTIANNEQFF. CDR3 sequence (DNA): TGTGCCAGCAGCTTGGATCTTGTGACAATAGCAAACAATGAGCAGTTCTTC.

This chain connects TRBV19 to TRBJ2-1; 14 nucleotides align to TRBD2. The V gene's germline CDR1 is LNHDA and CDR2 SQIVND (reference sequence). The CDR3 contains 15 residues. V lost 4 bases and J lost 6; bases outside the gene matches: 2. The CDR3 spells CASSTGTSGGNEQFF. The CDR3 DNA reads as TGTGCCAGTAGTACTGGGACTAGCGGGGGCAATGAGCAGTTCTTC.

The V call is TRBV19, the J call TRBJ2-6; possibly TRBD1 for D (6 bases). V lost 0 bases, J lost 0 bases, and 15 bases lay in between. Germline-derived CDR1 and CDR2 are LNHDA and SQIVND (reference sequence). The CDR3 runs 19 residues. The CDR3 protein is CASSIDRDRDISGANVLTF. For the CDR3, the DNA is TGTGCCAGTAGTATAGATAGGGACCGGGACATCTCTGGGGCCAACGTCCTGACTTTC.

The chain couples TRBV5-5 to TRBJ2-2; D is perhaps TRBD1 (5 bases). This CDR3 comprises 15 residues. V gave up 0 bases and J gave up 4 bases, with 10 bases separating them. Germline V lookup: CDR1 SGHKS, CDR2 YYEKEE (reference sequence). The CDR3 DNA reads as TGTGCCAGCAGCTTGGACAGGTTGAGCACCGGGGAGCTGTTTTTT. The encoded protein is CASSLDRLSTGELFF.

This clone has a single count. The rearrangement links TRBV6-5 to TRBJ2-2; D not resolved. Germline-derived CDR1 and CDR2 are MNHEY and SVGAGI. The CDR3 covers 13 residues. The V end was cut by 5 bases, the J end by 5 bases, with 9 bases between. The CDR3: CASSTVPTGELFF. CDR3 sequence (DNA): TGTGCCAGCAGTACCGTCCCTACCGGGGAGCTGTTTTTT.

The gene calls are TRBV9 and TRBJ2-1; D call uncertain. Germline loops: CDR1 SGDLS, CDR2 YYNGEE. The V gene lost 0 bases and the J gene lost 1 base, with 8 bases spanning the gap. This CDR3 spans 15 amino acids. CDR3 region: CASSVAGISYNEQFF. CDR3 DNA sequence: TGTGCCAGCAGCGTAGCGGGTATATCCTACAATGAGCAGTTCTTC.

This clone came up once. The rearrangement joins TRBV7-9 to TRBJ2-7, with 9 bases fitting TRBD1. J lost 6 bases, V lost 0 bases, and 9 bases had no gene match. The CDR3 is 16 residues long. The germline V gene has CDR1 SEHNR and CDR2 FQNEAQ (reference sequence). The CDR3 DNA reads TGTGCCAGCAGCTTAGCGTCGGGGACAGGGTATTCCGAGCAGTACTTC. Translating it yields CASSLASGTGYSEQYF.

The genes are TRBV6-1 and TRBJ2-7, with D perhaps matching TRBD2 (5 bases). Germline V gene data show CDR1 as MNHNS and CDR2 as SASEGT. Trimming pared 1 base from V and 4 bases from J, leaving 14 bases between. The CDR3 sequence is 15 residues long. CDR3 sequence reads: CASSEGASLGYEQYF. In DNA, the CDR3 is TGTGCCAGCAGTGAAGGGGCTAGCCTAGGGTACGAGCAGTACTTC.

The rearrangement joins TRBV7-9 to TRBJ2-2; D gene uncertain. The CDR3 is 14 amino acids. Trimming stripped 2 bases from V and 4 bases from J, with 8 bases between. Germline CDR1 and CDR2: SEHNR and FQNEAQ (reference sequence). CDR3 in amino acids: CASSLTGTTGELFF. The CDR3 DNA reads TGTGCCAGCAGCTTAACCGGTACCACCGGGGAGCTGTTTTTT.

V usage is TRBV5-8 and J usage is TRBJ2-5; 13 bases map to TRBD2. Germline trimming cut 4 bases from V and 4 bases from J; bases unmatched to any gene: 1. The length of the CDR3 is 14 residues. From germline, CDR1 is SGHTS and CDR2 YDEGEE. This CDR3 is CASSRLAGGETQYF. The CDR3 DNA follows: TGTGCCAGCAGCCGACTAGCGGGGGGAGAGACCCAGTACTTC.

The chain is built from TRBV12-5 and TRBJ1-1; a weak D match, TRBD1 (6 bases). Trimming removed 3 bases from V and 1 base from J, with 6 bases in between. Germline V gives CDR1 LGHNT, CDR2 FRNRAP. The CDR3 consists of 13 residues. CDR3 amino acids: CASGLQGNTEAFF. The CDR3 DNA reads as TGTGCTAGTGGTTTACAGGGGAACACTGAAGCTTTCTTT.

This chain links TRBV18 with TRBJ1-1, with 7 bases lining up with TRBD1. The CDR3 covers 15 residues. Germline lookup yields CDR1 KGHSH and CDR2 LQKENI. Trimming cost V 1 base and J 2 bases; bases outside gene matches: 4. In nucleotides, the CDR3 is TGTGCCAGCTCACCACTGGGACAGATTAACACTGAAGCTTTCTTT. Protein product: CASSPLGQINTEAFF.

The CDR3 is CASSEMVEQYF. The DNA of the CDR3 is TGTGCCAGCAGTGAAATGGTCGAGCAGTACTTC. V is TRBV6-5 and J is TRBJ2-7; no clear D gene. The CDR3 covers 11 residues. Germline V gives CDR1 MNHEY, CDR2 SVGAGI. The V end lost 5 bases, the J end lost 6 bases, and 8 bases lay between the germline ends.

This chain connects TRBV13 to TRBJ1-1; TRBD1 aligns across 10 bases. Looked up from germline, CDR1 is PRHDT and CDR2 is FYEKMQ (reference sequence). The CDR3 length is 15 residues. The ends lost 3 bases at V and 0 bases at J; junction bases unmatched: 1. CDR3 residues: CASSFDRGLNTEAFF. The CDR3 nucleotides are TGTGCCAGCAGCTTCGACAGGGGGCTGAACACTGAAGCTTTCTTT.

The chain carries TRBV2 and TRBJ1-5; no clear D gene. Germline V CDR1 and CDR2: SNHLY, FYNNEI. The V end was cut by 7 bases, the J end by 9 bases, with 16 bases between. There are 13 residues in the CDR3. This chain's CDR3 is CASTRDTQGPQHF. Here the CDR3 DNA reads TGTGCCAGCACGCGGGATACCCAAGGGCCCCAGCATTTT.

Details on this clone: The junction shows a germline mismatch at one end, possibly a read error. The chain is built from TRBV6-1 and TRBJ1-3, with 7 bases aligning to TRBD1. Looked up from germline, CDR1 is MNHNS and CDR2 is SASEGT. This CDR3 has 13 residues. CDR3 sequence reads: CASREGGRNTIYF. Here the CDR3 DNA reads TGTGCCAGCAGAGAAGGGGGCAGAAACACCATATATTTT.

V is TRBV5-1 and J is TRBJ1-2; a weak D match, TRBD1 (6 bases). CDR1 is SGHRS and CDR2 is YFSETQ in the germline V gene. The germline V and J ends were trimmed by 4 bases and 8 bases, with 18 bases remaining between them. The CDR3 consists of 14 residues. CDR3 DNA: TGCGCCAGCAGCCAAGGGGGGATCCTCGGGGGCTACACCTTC. Protein sequence: CASSQGGILGGYTF.

This clone was detected once. The V and J genes are TRBV6-1 and TRBJ2-6, with D perhaps TRBD1 (5 bases). Germline CDR1 is MNHNS and CDR2 is SASEGT. V was cut by 2 bases and J by 3 bases, with 8 bases left in between. The CDR3 sequence is 15 residues long. The CDR3 region has the DNA TGTGCCAGCAGTGAAAGGGGTGGTGGGGCCAACGTCCTGACTTTC. Translation gives CASSERGGGANVLTF.